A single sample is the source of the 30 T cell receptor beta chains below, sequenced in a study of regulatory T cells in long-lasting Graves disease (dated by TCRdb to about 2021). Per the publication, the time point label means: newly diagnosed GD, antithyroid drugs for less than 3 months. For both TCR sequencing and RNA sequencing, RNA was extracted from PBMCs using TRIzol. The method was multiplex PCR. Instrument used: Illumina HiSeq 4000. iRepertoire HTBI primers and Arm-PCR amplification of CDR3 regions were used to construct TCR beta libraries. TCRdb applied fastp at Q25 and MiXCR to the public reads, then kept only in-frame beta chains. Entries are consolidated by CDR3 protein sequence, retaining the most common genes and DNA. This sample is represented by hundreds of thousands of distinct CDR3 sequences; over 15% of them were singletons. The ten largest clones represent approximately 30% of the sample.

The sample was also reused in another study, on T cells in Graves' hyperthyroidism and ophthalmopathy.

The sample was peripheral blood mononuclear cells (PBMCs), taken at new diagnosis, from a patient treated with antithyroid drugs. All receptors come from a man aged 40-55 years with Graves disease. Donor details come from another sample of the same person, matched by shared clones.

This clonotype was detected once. In DNA form, the CDR3 reads TGTGCCAGCAGCTTTAGCGGGAGCAACGAGCAGTACTTC. This encodes CASSFSGSNEQYF. The chain joins TRBV7-9 to TRBJ2-7; 9 bases are shared with TRBD2. V gave up 3 bases and J gave up 5 bases; unmatched junction bases: 2. Germline V gene lookup returns CDR1 SEHNR and CDR2 FQNEAQ (reference sequence). The CDR3 loop spans 13 amino acids.

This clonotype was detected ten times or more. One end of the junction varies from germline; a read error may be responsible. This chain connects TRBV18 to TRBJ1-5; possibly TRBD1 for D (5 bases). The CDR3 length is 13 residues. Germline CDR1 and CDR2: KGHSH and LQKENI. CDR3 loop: CASSQGFGQPQHF. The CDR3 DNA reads TGCGCCAGCAGCCAGGGCTTTGGACAGCCCCAGCATTTT.

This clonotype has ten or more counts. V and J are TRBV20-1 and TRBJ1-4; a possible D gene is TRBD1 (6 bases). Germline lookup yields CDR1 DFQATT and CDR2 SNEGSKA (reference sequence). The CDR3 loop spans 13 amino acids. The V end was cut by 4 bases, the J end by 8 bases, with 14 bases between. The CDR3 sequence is CSAKGGAQEKLFF. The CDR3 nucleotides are TGCAGTGCTAAGGGGGGCGCGCAGGAAAAACTGTTTTTT.

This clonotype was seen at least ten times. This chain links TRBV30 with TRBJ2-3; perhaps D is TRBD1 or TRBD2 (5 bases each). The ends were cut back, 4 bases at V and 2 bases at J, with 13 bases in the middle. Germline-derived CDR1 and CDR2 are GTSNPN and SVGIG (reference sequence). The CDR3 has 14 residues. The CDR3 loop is CAWNEGLLTDTQYF. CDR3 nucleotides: TGTGCCTGGAATGAGGGGCTACTCACAGATACGCAGTATTTT.

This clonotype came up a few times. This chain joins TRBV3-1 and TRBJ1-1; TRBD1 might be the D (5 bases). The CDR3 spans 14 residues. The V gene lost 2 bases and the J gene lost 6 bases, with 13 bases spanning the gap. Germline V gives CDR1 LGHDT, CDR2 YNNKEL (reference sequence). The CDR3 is CASSQQGSNSEAFF. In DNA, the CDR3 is TGTGCCAGCAGCCAACAGGGTTCTAACTCTGAAGCTTTCTTT.

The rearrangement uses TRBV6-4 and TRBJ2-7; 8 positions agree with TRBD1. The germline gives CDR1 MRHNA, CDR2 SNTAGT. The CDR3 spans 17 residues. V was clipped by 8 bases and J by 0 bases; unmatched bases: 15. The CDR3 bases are TGTGCCAGCGAACGGGGACAGGCAGCTTCCTTCTCCTACGAGCAGTACTTC. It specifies CASERGQAASFSYEQYF.

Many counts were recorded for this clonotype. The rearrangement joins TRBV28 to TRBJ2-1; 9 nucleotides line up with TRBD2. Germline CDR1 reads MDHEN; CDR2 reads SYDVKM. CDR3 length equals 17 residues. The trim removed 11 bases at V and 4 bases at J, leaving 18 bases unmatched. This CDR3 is CASTSGGGGARYNEQFF. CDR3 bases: TGTGCCTCCACTTCGGGGGGCGGGGGGGCCCGTTACAATGAGCAGTTCTTC.

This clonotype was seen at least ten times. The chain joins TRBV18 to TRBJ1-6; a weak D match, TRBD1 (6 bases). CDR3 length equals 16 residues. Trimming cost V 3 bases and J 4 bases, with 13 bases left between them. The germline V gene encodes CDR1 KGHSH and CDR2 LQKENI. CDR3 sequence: CASSPGRTEYNSPLHF. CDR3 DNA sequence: TGTGCCAGCTCACCGGGGCGGACAGAATATAATTCACCCCTCCACTTT. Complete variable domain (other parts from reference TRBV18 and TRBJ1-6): NAGVMQNPRHLVRRRGQEARLRCSPMKGHSHVYWYRQLPEEGLKFMVYLQKENIIDESGMPKERFSAEFPKEGPSILRIQQVVRGDSAAYFCASSPGRTEYNSPLHFGNGTRLTVT.

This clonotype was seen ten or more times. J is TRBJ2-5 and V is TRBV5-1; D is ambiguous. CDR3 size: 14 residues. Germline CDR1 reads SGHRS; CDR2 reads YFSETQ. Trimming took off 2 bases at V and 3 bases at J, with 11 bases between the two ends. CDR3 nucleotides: TGCGCCAGCAGCTTAGTATTTTGGAAAGAGACCCAGTACTTC. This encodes CASSLVFWKETQYF.

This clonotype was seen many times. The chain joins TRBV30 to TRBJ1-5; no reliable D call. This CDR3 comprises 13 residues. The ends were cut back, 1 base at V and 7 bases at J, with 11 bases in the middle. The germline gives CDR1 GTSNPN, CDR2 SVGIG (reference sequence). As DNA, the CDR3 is TGTGCCTGGAGTGCCCAGCCGGGACAGCCCCAGCATTTT. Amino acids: CAWSAQPGQPQHF.

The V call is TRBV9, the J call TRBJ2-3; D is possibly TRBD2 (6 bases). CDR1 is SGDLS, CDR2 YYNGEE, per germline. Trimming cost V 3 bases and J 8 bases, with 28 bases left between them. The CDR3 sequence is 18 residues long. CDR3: CASSATLLARGPISTQYF. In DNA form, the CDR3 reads TGTGCCAGCAGCGCAACACTCCTAGCGAGGGGCCCCATTAGTACGCAGTATTTT.

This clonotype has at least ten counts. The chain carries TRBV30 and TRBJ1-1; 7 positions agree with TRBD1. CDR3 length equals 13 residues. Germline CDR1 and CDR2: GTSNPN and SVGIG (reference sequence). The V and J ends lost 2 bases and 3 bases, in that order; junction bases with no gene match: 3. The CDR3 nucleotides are TGTGCCTGGAGTACAGGGGTCCACACTGAAGCTTTCTTT. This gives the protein CAWSTGVHTEAFF.

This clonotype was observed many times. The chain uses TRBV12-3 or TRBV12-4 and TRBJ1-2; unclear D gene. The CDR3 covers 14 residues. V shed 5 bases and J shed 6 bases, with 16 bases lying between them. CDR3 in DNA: TGTGCCAGCAGTCGAACAGACACCTTCCATGGCTACACCTTC. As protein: CASSRTDTFHGYTF.

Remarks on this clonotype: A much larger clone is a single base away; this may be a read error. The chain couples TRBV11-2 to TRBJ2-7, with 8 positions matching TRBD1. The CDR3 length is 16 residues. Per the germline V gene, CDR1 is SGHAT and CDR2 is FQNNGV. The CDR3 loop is CASGLNFGQGSYEQYF. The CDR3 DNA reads TGTGCCAGCGGCTTGAACTTCGGACAGGGCTCCTACGAGCAGTACTTC.

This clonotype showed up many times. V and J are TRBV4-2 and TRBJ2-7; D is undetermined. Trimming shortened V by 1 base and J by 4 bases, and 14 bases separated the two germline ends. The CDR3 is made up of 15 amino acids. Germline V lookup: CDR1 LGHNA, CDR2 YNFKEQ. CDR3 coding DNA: TGTGCCAGCAGCCAAGTTCCGGACGGATCATACGAGCAGTACTTC. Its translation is CASSQVPDGSYEQYF.

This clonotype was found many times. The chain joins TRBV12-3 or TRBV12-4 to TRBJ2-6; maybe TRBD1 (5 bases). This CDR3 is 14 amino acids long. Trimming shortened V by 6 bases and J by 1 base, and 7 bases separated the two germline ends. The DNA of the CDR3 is TGTGCCAGCAGCCGACAGTCTGGGGCCAACGTCCTGACTTTC. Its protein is CASSRQSGANVLTF.

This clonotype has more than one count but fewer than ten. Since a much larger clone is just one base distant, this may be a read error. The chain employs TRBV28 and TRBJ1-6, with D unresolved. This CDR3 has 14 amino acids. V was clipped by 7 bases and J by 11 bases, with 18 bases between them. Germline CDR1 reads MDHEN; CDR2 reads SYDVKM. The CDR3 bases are TGTGCCAGCACCTTTACACAGAGACTTGCACCCCTCCACTTT. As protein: CASTFTQRLAPLHF. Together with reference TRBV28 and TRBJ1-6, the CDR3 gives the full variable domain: DVKVTQSSRYLVKRTGEKVFLECVQDMDHENMFWYRQDPGLGLRLIYFSYDVKMKEKGDIPEGYSVSREKKERFSLILESASTNQTSMYLCASTFTQRLAPLHFGNGTRLTVT.

In nucleotides, the CDR3 is TGTGCCAGTAGTATTTGGGGAAATATCAATCAGCCCCAGCATTTT. The encoded protein is CASSIWGNINQPQHF. The rearrangement links TRBV19 to TRBJ1-5, with no clear D. CDR1 LNHDA and CDR2 SQIVND come from the germline V gene (reference sequence). Trimming left V 3 bases short and J 3 bases short, with 12 bases between. The CDR3 contains 15 residues.

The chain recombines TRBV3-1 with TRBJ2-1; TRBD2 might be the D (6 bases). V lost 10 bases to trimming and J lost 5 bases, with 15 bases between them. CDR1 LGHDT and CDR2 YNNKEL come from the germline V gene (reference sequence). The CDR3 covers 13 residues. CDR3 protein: CATRASANNEQFF. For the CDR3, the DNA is TGTGCCACACGAGCTAGCGCCAACAATGAGCAGTTCTTC.

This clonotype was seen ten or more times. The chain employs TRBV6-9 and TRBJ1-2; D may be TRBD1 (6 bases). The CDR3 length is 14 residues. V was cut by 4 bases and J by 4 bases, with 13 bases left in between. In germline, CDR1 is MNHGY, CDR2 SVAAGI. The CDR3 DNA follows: TGTGCCAGCAGTTCCCTCGGACAGATCTATGGCTACACCTTC. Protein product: CASSSLGQIYGYTF.

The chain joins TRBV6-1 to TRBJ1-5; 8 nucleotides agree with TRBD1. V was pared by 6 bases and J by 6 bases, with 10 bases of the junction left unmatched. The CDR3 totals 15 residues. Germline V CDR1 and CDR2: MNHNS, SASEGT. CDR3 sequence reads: CASSPYRDRPQPQHF. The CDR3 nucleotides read TGTGCCAGCAGCCCTTATAGGGACAGGCCTCAGCCCCAGCATTTT.

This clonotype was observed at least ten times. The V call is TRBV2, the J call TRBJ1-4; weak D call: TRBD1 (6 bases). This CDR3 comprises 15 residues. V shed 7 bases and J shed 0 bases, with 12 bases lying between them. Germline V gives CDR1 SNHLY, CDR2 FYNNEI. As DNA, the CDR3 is TGTGCCAGCAATCCCCCAGGGGCAACTAATGAAAAACTGTTTTTT. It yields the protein CASNPPGATNEKLFF.

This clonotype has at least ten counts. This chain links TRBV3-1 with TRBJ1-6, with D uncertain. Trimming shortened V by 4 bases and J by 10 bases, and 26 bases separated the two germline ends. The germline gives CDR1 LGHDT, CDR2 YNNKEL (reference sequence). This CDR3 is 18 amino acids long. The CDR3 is CASSRRHPSVMEFSPLHF. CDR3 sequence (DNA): TGTGCCAGCAGCCGTCGACATCCGTCCGTCATGGAATTCTCACCCCTCCACTTT.

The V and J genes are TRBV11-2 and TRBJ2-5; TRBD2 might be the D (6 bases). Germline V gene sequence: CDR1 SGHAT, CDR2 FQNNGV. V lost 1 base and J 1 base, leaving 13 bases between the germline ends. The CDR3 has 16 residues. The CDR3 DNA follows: TGTGCCAGCAGCTTAGGTGGTCTGGGGGGCCAAGAGACCCAGTACTTC. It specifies CASSLGGLGGQETQYF.

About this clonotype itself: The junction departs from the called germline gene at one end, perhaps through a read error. In nucleotides, the CDR3 is TGTGCCAGCATCCCGGGGATGACTGGGGCCGACGTCCTGACTTTC. This gives the protein CASIPGMTGADVLTF. The chain is built from TRBV12-3 or TRBV12-4 and TRBJ2-6; D may match TRBD1 or TRBD2 (5 bases each). The CDR3 consists of 15 residues.

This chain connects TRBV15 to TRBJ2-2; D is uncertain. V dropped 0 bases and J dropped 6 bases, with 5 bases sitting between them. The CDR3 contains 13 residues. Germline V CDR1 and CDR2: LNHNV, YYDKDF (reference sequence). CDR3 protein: CATSRDQPGELFF. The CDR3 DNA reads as TGTGCCACCAGCAGAGATCAACCCGGGGAGCTGTTTTTT.

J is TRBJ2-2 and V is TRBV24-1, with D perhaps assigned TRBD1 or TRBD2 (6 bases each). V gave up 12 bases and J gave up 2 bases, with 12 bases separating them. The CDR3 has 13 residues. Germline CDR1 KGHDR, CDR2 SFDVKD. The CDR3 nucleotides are TGTGCCGCCGGGGGCGGAAACACCGGGGAGCTGTTTTTT. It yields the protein CAAGGGNTGELFF.

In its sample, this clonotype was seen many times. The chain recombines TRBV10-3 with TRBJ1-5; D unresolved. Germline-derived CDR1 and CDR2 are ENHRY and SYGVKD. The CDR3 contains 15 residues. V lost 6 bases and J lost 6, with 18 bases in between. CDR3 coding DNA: TGTGCCATCAGCCCATCGGAGGGAATGGTTCAGCCCCAGCATTTT. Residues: CAISPSEGMVQPQHF.

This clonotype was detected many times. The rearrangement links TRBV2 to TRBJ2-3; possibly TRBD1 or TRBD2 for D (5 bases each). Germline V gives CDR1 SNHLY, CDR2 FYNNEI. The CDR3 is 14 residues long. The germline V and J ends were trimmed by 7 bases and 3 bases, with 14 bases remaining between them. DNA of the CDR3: TGTGCCAGCATGGGCAGGGAGTCAACAGATACGCAGTATTTT. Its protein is CASMGRESTDTQYF.

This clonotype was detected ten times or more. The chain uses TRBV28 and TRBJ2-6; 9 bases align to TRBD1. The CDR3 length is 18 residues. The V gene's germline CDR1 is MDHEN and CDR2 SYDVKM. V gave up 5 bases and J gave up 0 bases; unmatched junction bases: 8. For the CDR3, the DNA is TGTGCCAGCAGTCCCCGGACAGGGGCCAGCTCTGGGGCCAACGTCCTGACTTTC. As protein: CASSPRTGASSGANVLTF.